The clone carrying this T cell receptor (beta chain) was seen more than once but under ten times. The antigen is unknown. This CDR3 is built from 15 residues. V gave up 4 bases and J gave up 3 bases, with 14 bases separating them. Germline values: CDR1 SGHRS, CDR2 YFSETQ. This specimen comes from a study of T cells after yellow fever vaccination. Study-level information: SMART-Seq v4 Ultra Low Input prepared the low-cell-number fractions. Study-wide points: Researchers noted that a small share of clonotypes showed up in both CD4 and CD8 compartments. Most primary-vaccination clones reappeared after the booster (about 97% CD4, approximately 88% CD8).

One entry per CDR3 protein results from TCRdb running MiXCR on the 5' RACE reads. The sample lists 300,000 to 350,000 distinct CDR3 sequences; approximately 4% were seen once. The sequence came from a man aged 18-30 years who received the YFV17D yellow fever vaccine. This chain connects TRBV5-1 to TRBJ2-1; D unclear. The source was PBMCs, collected 15 days after the yellow fever booster vaccination. CDR3 protein: CASSQEGPIYNEQFF. The CDR3 DNA is TGCGCCAGCAGCCAAGAAGGACCCATCTACAATGAGCAGTTCTTC. Filled out from reference TRBV5-1 and TRBJ2-1, the complete variable domain reads KAGVTQTPRYLIKTRGQQVTLSCSPISGHRSVSWYQQTPGQGLQFLFEYFSETQRNKGNFPGRFSGRQFSNSRSEMNVSTLELGDSALYLCASSQEGPIYNEQFFGPGTRLTVL.